The present entry profiles one TCR beta chain with its context. Its antigen is not known. V lost 1 base, J lost 3 bases, and 13 bases lay in between. The CDR3 contains 15 residues. Germline V gene sequence: CDR1 SGHNT, CDR2 YYREEE (reference sequence). The sample originates from a study of cytomegalovirus exposure and HLA in healthy donors. Study-wide points: Cytomegalovirus status was reportedly diagnosed by the classifier with high sensitivity and specificity. When analyzed later, the rates of TCR association showed variation by HLA locus, with DRB1 the most and HLA-C the fewest. Exclusion applied to some V segments, including TRBV6-2 and TRBV6-3, as they were indistinguishable.

Donors were nominally healthy when sampled, though unrecorded immune exposures were likely. With 60 Vbeta and 13 Jbeta primers, the PCR was carried out. TCRdb keeps only in-frame clones here, not all; method: immunoSEQ multiplex PCR. The table has 150,000 to 200,000 clones, almost 85% seen once. V usage is TRBV5-4 and J usage is TRBJ2-5; the D gene is possibly TRBD2 (7 bases). The sequence was collected from a boy aged 10-17 years in good health and CMV-seronegative. The sequenced material came from PBMCs. The CDR3 sequence: CASSLPGRGEETQYF. CDR3 in DNA: TGTGCCAGCAGCTTGCCTGGGAGGGGGGAAGAGACCCAGTACTTC.